This T cell receptor (beta chain) was documented in a study of T-cell memory formation after mild COVID-19. Study information: Across donors, TCR clusters were largely donor specific. Study conclusions and caveats: Contracting CD4+ clones sat mainly in CM and EM; CD8+ in EMRA.

V shed 6 bases, J shed 2 bases, and the junction held 18 bases outside the gene matches. Germline V lookup: CDR1 GTSNPN, CDR2 SVGIG (reference sequence). The CDR3 length is 17 residues. With respect to this clonotype: Antigen specificity is unknown.

Using its own MiXCR run on the 5' RACE reads, TCRdb lists one record per CDR3 protein. The table has fewer than 700,000 distinct CDR3 sequences, about 20% seen once. The genes are TRBV30 and TRBJ1-1; 7 positions match TRBD1. Sequenced: PBMCs or a T cell subset sorted from them (not recorded which). The clonotype comes from an adult woman who had mild COVID-19 (a few samples of this study predate the infection). Cell type and time point are not known. The CDR3 reads CACPAPPQGTSNTEAFF. The CDR3 DNA is TGTGCCTGCCCTGCCCCCCCACAGGGGACGAGCAACACTGAAGCTTTCTTT.